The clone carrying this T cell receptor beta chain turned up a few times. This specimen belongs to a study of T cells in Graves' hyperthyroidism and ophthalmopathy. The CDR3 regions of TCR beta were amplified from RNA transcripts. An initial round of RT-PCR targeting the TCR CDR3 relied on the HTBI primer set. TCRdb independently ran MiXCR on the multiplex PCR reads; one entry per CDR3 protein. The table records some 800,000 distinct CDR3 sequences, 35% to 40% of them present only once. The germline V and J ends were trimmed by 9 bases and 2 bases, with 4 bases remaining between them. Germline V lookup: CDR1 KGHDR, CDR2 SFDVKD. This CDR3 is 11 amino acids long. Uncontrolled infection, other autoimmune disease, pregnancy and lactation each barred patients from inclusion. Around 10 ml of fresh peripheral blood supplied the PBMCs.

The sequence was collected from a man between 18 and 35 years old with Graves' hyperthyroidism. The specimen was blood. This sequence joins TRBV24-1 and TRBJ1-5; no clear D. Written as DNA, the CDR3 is TGTGCCACCGGGCGCAATCAGCCCCAGCATTTT. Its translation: CATGRNQPQHF.